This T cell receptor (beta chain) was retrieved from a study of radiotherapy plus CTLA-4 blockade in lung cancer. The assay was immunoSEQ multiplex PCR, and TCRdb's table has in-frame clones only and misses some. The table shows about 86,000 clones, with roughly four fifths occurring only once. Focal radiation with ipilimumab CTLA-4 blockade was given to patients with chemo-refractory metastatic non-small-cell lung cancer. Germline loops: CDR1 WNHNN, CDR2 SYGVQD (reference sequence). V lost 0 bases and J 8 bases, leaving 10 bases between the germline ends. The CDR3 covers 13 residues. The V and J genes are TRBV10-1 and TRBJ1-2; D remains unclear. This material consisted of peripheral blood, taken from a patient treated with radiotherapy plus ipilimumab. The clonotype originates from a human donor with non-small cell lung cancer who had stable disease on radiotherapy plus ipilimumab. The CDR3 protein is CASSESRVQGYTF. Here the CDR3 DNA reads TGCGCCAGCAGTGAGTCTAGGGTTCAAGGCTACACCTTC.